This passage covers 25 T cell receptor beta chains from one sample sequenced in a study of T cell responses to AZD1222 COVID-19 vaccine. Profiled with immunoSEQ multiplex PCR; TCRdb holds only in-frame clones, not every one. Of about 90,000 clones detected, around 87% appear once; the ten largest clones hold around 10%. The specimen comprised peripheral blood, sampled 28 days after the second AZD1222 dose. The origin of the receptors is an adult who received the AZD1222 COVID-19 vaccine.

The genes are TRBV6-1 and TRBJ2-1; D possibly corresponds to TRBD2 (6 bases). Trimming cost V 7 bases and J 0 bases, with 13 bases left between them. The CDR3 has 15 residues. Germline CDR1 and CDR2: MNHNS and SASEGT. The CDR3 here is CASNPDGSSYNEQFF. CDR3 nucleotides: TGTGCCAGCAACCCGGACGGGAGCTCCTACAATGAGCAGTTCTTC.

V gene TRBV5-4 combines with J gene TRBJ1-6; 10 bases are shared with TRBD1. V dropped 5 bases and J dropped 5; count of bases not matched to a gene: 4. This CDR3 region has 15 residues. CDR1 SGHNT and CDR2 YYREEE come from the germline V gene (reference sequence). In DNA, the CDR3 is TGTGCCAGCAGGAAGGGGACAGGGGATAATTCACCCCTCCACTTT. Its protein is CASRKGTGDNSPLHF.

The chain combines TRBV20-1 with TRBJ2-3; 9 positions agree with TRBD1. This CDR3 contains 15 residues. Germline lookup yields CDR1 DFQATT and CDR2 SNEGSKA (reference sequence). After removal of 3 bases from V and 3 bases from J, the junction contained 7 bases not matched to a gene. The CDR3 here is CSASVRDRATDTQYF. DNA of the CDR3: TGCAGTGCTAGTGTCCGGGACAGGGCGACAGATACGCAGTATTTT.

Only a few counts were recorded for this clone. The chain combines TRBV3-1 (or the pseudogene TRBV3-2) with TRBJ1-5; D unclear. V lost 0 bases and J lost 5, with 11 bases in between. The CDR3 covers 15 residues. Germline V CDR1 and CDR2: LGHDT, YNNKEL (reference sequence). The CDR3 here is CASSQDHAGDQPQHF. The CDR3 bases are TGTGCCAGCAGCCAAGATCACGCGGGAGATCAGCCCCAGCATTTT.

In DNA, the CDR3 is TGTGCCAGCAGTTACGACAGGGCCTACAATGAGCAGTTCTTC. Translation gives CASSYDRAYNEQFF. The V call is TRBV7-3, the J call TRBJ2-1; 7 bases line up with TRBD1. J was trimmed by 2 bases and V by 6 bases; bases with no gene match: 4. In germline, CDR1 is SGHTA, CDR2 FQGTGA. The CDR3 has 14 amino acids.

The J gene is TRBJ1-2, the V gene TRBV3-1 (or the pseudogene TRBV3-2); 9 bases agree with TRBD1. The CDR3 has 16 residues. Germline CDR1 reads LGHDT; CDR2 reads YNNKEL (reference sequence). Trimming cost V 0 bases and J 3 bases; bases outside gene matches: 5. DNA of the CDR3: TGTGCCAGCAGCCAAGATGGGAGGACAGGGGACTATGGCTACACCTTC. Protein sequence: CASSQDGRTGDYGYTF.

This clone came up a few times. The chain carries TRBV5-1 and TRBJ1-2; 10 nucleotides match TRBD1. V lost 5 bases and J lost 8; bases outside the gene matches: 6. The CDR3 has 13 amino acids. In germline, CDR1 is SGHRS, CDR2 YFSETQ. The CDR3 loop reads CASRAGTGDGYTF. DNA for the CDR3: TGCGCCAGCAGAGCCGGGACAGGGGACGGCTACACCTTC.

V usage is TRBV3-1 (or the pseudogene TRBV3-2) and J usage is TRBJ1-6, with 7 bases that match TRBD1. With V trimmed by 4 bases and J by 4 bases, 13 bases remained unmatched. The CDR3 spans 18 residues. Germline CDR1 reads LGHDT; CDR2 reads YNNKEL (reference sequence). The DNA of the CDR3 is TGTGCCAGCAGCCCCCCGGGACAGAGACTTCAATATAATTCACCCCTCCACTTT. It codes for CASSPPGQRLQYNSPLHF.

The V call is TRBV6-2 or TRBV6-3, the J call TRBJ1-5; 8 bases line up with TRBD1. The CDR3 is 16 amino acids. CDR1 and CDR2 (germline): MNHEY, SVGEGT. Trimming took 2 bases from V and 9 from J; bases not matched to a gene: 12. CDR3 in DNA: TGTGCCAGCAGTTACGCAACCGGGACAGGTAAATGGCCCCAGCATTTT. This sequence encodes CASSYATGTGKWPQHF.

V and J are TRBV5-1 and TRBJ2-2; 13 nucleotides line up with TRBD2. The CDR3 contains 16 residues. Unmatched junction bases numbered 6, after V lost 4 bases and J lost 6 bases. Germline V lookup: CDR1 SGHRS, CDR2 YFSETQ. CDR3 sequence: CASSLDGTSGAGELFF. In DNA form, the CDR3 reads TGCGCCAGCAGCCTGGATGGGACTAGCGGGGCCGGGGAGCTGTTTTTT.

The V gene is TRBV2, the J gene TRBJ1-6; D is undetermined. Trimming removed 7 bases from V and 9 bases from J, with 16 bases in between. Germline V gene lookup returns CDR1 SNHLY and CDR2 FYNNEI. The CDR3 extends over 14 amino acids. The CDR3 nucleotides are TGTGCCAGCAAGGTGGAACAGAGGGCTTCACCCCTCCACTTT. Protein: CASKVEQRASPLHF.

The V and J genes are TRBV27 and TRBJ2-2; D is unclear. V was pared by 0 bases and J by 7 bases, with 6 bases between. The CDR3 totals 13 residues. The germline gives CDR1 MNHEY, CDR2 SMNVEV (reference sequence). For the CDR3, the DNA is TGTGCCAGCAGTTTATCATTTAACGGGGAGCTGTTTTTT. Translating it yields CASSLSFNGELFF.

The J gene is TRBJ1-2, the V gene TRBV27; the match to TRBD1 covers 7 bases. This CDR3 has 15 residues. CDR1 and CDR2 from the germline V gene are MNHEY and SMNVEV (reference sequence). V lost 2 bases to trimming and J lost 8 bases; unmatched junction nucleotides: 11. The CDR3 DNA reads as TGTGCCAGCAGTTTAAAACCCTTACAGGGGCACGGCTACACCTTC. It is translated as CASSLKPLQGHGYTF.

The chain carries TRBV19 and TRBJ1-5; D unclear. CDR3 length: 13 amino acids. The V gene lost 3 bases and the J gene lost 2 bases, with 5 bases spanning the gap. From germline, CDR1 is LNHDA and CDR2 SQIVND (reference sequence). The CDR3 reads CASSIRGNQPQHF. CDR3 bases: TGTGCCAGTAGTATTAGGGGCAATCAGCCCCAGCATTTT.

The chain is built from TRBV3-1 (or the pseudogene TRBV3-2) and TRBJ2-1; D gene ambiguous. The CDR3 sequence is 15 residues long. The germline CDR1 and CDR2 sequences are LGHDT and YNNKEL (reference sequence). The V end was cut by 0 bases, the J end by 6 bases, with 12 bases between. For the CDR3, the DNA is TGTGCCAGCAGCCAAGATGTCCGACTGGGCAATGAGCAGTTCTTC. This encodes CASSQDVRLGNEQFF.

This chain connects TRBV6-6 to TRBJ1-5; 11 bases map to TRBD1. Germline V lookup: CDR1 MNHNY, CDR2 SVGAGI (reference sequence). The V segment lost 5 bases and the J segment 0 bases; nucleotides outside the gene matches: 9. The CDR3 covers 18 residues. In DNA, the CDR3 is TGTGCCAGCAGTCTGGACAGGGGGCGGGTAACTAGCAATCAGCCCCAGCATTTT. It translates to CASSLDRGRVTSNQPQHF.

J is TRBJ1-5 and V is TRBV19; unclear D gene. CDR1 LNHDA and CDR2 SQIVND come from the germline V gene (reference sequence). The V end lost 3 bases, the J end lost 1 base, and 10 bases lay between the germline ends. There are 15 residues in the CDR3. CDR3 in amino acids: CASSMWVSSNQPQHF. In DNA form, the CDR3 reads TGTGCCAGTAGTATGTGGGTTTCAAGCAATCAGCCCCAGCATTTT.

V usage is TRBV7-3 and J usage is TRBJ2-2, with D tentatively TRBD2 (6 bases). Trimming took 5 bases from V and 2 from J, leaving 12 bases between them. CDR3 length equals 15 residues. Germline CDR1 is SGHTA and CDR2 is FQGTGA. CDR3 sequence reads: CASSRGTLNTGELFF. The CDR3 coding sequence is TGTGCCAGCAGCCGCGGGACTCTTAACACCGGGGAGCTGTTTTTT. Looking up the rest from reference TRBV7-3 and TRBJ2-2 gives the full variable domain: GAGVSQTPSNKVTEKGKYVELRCDPISGHTALYWYRQSLGQGPEFLIYFQGTGAADDSGLPNDRFFAVRPEGSVSTLKIQRTERGDSAVYLCASSRGTLNTGELFFGEGSRLTVL.

Within the sample, this clone is medium-sized. The chain uses TRBV19 and TRBJ1-5; D remains unclear. This CDR3 has 14 residues. Germline V lookup: CDR1 LNHDA, CDR2 SQIVND (reference sequence). Trimming removed 4 bases from V and 10 bases from J, with 17 bases in between. The DNA of the CDR3 is TGTGCCAGTAGTAACGAGGGCAGCCTCCAACCCCAGCATTTT. Amino acids: CASSNEGSLQPQHF.

The chain carries TRBV27 and TRBJ1-5; 7 nucleotides agree with TRBD1. The V segment lost 10 bases and the J segment 5 bases; nucleotides outside the gene matches: 8. The CDR3 length is 13 residues. Germline CDR1 MNHEY, CDR2 SMNVEV (reference sequence). CDR3 sequence reads: CATGKGGDQPQHF. Here the CDR3 DNA reads TGTGCCACCGGTAAAGGGGGCGATCAGCCCCAGCATTTT.

The V gene is TRBV28, the J gene TRBJ2-1; TRBD1 aligns across 7 bases. V lost 4 bases, J lost 2 bases, and 5 bases stayed unmatched. Germline lookup yields CDR1 MDHEN and CDR2 SYDVKM. The CDR3 is 15 residues long. CDR3 in amino acids: CASSSLTGPYNEQFF. CDR3 nucleotides: TGTGCCAGCAGTTCCCTGACAGGGCCCTACAATGAGCAGTTCTTC.

CDR3 nucleotide sequence: TGTGCCAGCAGCCCTAGCGGGGGGACCACAGATACGCAGTATTTT. Encoded protein: CASSPSGGTTDTQYF. The chain employs TRBV3-1 (or the pseudogene TRBV3-2) and TRBJ2-3; 11 nucleotides agree with TRBD2. The germline gives CDR1 LGHDT, CDR2 YNNKEL (reference sequence). The CDR3 is 15 amino acids. V lost 4 bases and J lost 2; bases outside the gene matches: 2.

The chain links TRBV6-2 or TRBV6-3 to TRBJ1-5; D may be TRBD1 (6 bases). Germline assignment: CDR1 MNHEY and CDR2 SVGEGT. The CDR3 is made up of 17 amino acids. Trimming shortened V by 0 bases and J by 3 bases, and 15 bases separated the two germline ends. The CDR3 region has the DNA TGTGCCAGCAGTTACTCGATATCAGGGGTTCACAATCAGCCCCAGCATTTT. Its translation is CASSYSISGVHNQPQHF.

CDR3 sequence reads: CASSYIGNSPLHF. In DNA form, the CDR3 reads TGTGCCAGCAGTTACATCGGAAATTCACCCCTCCACTTT. V usage is TRBV6-2 or TRBV6-3 and J usage is TRBJ1-6; D unclear. There are 13 residues in the CDR3. The ends were cut back, 2 bases at V and 7 bases at J, with 6 bases in the middle. CDR1 MNHEY and CDR2 SVGEGT come from the germline V gene.

This clone was seen only once. The V gene is TRBV9, the J gene TRBJ1-1, with 7 bases that match TRBD1. The CDR3 extends over 13 amino acids. The germline gives CDR1 SGDLS, CDR2 YYNGEE. V dropped 0 bases and J dropped 5; count of bases not matched to a gene: 1. In nucleotides, the CDR3 is TGTGCCAGCAGCGTAGGGACAGGTACTGAAGCTTTCTTT. Encoded protein: CASSVGTGTEAFF.